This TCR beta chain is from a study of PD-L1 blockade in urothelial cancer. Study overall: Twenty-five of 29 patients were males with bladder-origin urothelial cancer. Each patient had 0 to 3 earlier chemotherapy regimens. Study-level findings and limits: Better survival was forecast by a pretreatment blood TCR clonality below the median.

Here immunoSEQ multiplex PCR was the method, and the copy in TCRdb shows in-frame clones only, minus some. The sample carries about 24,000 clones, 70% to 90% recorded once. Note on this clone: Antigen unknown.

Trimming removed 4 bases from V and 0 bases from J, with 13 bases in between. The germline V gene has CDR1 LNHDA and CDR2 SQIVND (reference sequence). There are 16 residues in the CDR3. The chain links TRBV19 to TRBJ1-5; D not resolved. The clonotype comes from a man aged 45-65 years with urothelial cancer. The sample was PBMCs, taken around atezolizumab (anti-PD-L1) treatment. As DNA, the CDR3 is TGTGCCAGTAGTAGCAGCAGGTTTAATAGCAATCAGCCCCAGCATTTT. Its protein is CASSSSRFNSNQPQHF.